Following are 9 T cell receptor beta chains from one sample sequenced in a study of blood T cell repertoires in COVID-19. Generated by immunoSEQ multiplex PCR, the TCRdb table keeps only in-frame clones and is missing some. The sample lists 81,000 or so clones, around 85% occurring once. Material for sequencing was peripheral blood. These receptors all stem from a woman in her 70s with active or convalescent COVID-19.

For this clone: At one boundary the junction diverges from the germline segment, which might be a read error. The gene calls are TRBV3-1 (or the pseudogene TRBV3-2) and TRBJ2-3, with 14 bases fitting TRBD2. Germline values: CDR1 LGHDT, CDR2 YNNKEL (reference sequence). The CDR3 totals 13 residues. The CDR3 nucleotides are TGTGCCAGCAGCCAGACTAGCGGGGGGGCGCACTATTTT. Amino acid sequence: CASSQTSGGAHYF.

The chain joins TRBV7-9 to TRBJ1-5; D is perhaps TRBD1 (6 bases). Germline CDR1 and CDR2: SEHNR and FQNEAQ (reference sequence). The V gene lost 6 bases and the J gene lost 2 bases, with 11 bases spanning the gap. The CDR3 runs 14 residues. CDR3 region: CASRQGICNQPQHF. CDR3 DNA: TGTGCCAGCAGGCAGGGGATTTGCAATCAGCCCCAGCATTTT.

This clone appeared once. The chain recombines TRBV9 with TRBJ2-1; perhaps TRBD2 as D (6 bases). The CDR3 covers 15 residues. V lost 2 bases and J lost 4, with 13 bases in between. Germline loops: CDR1 SGDLS, CDR2 YYNGEE. The CDR3 sequence: CASSVGSTSYNEQFF. The CDR3 DNA is TGTGCCAGCAGCGTGGGCTCGACTAGTTACAATGAGCAGTTCTTC.

The J gene is TRBJ2-3, the V gene TRBV11-2, with 9 bases identical to TRBD2. Germline CDR1 is SGHAT and CDR2 is FQNNGV. The V and J ends lost 0 bases and 5 bases, in that order; junction bases with no gene match: 9. The length of the CDR3 is 17 residues. CDR3 in amino acids: CASSLDGGGGAVDTQYF. The DNA for the CDR3 is TGTGCCAGCAGCTTAGATGGCGGCGGGGGGGCTGTAGATACGCAGTATTTT.

Written as DNA, the CDR3 is TGTGCCAGCAGCGTAGTGGGGGGGACCTACAATGAGCAGTTCTTC. This encodes CASSVVGGTYNEQFF. The chain joins TRBV9 to TRBJ2-1; the match to TRBD2 covers 7 bases. The CDR3 length is 15 residues. CDR1 and CDR2 from the germline V gene are SGDLS and YYNGEE. After removal of 0 bases from V and 2 bases from J, the junction contained 2 bases not matched to a gene.

V gene TRBV5-1 combines with J gene TRBJ1-1; 9 nucleotides match TRBD1. J gave up 5 bases and V 4 bases, and 3 bases lay outside the gene matches. Looked up from germline, CDR1 is SGHRS and CDR2 is YFSETQ. There are 13 residues in the CDR3. The CDR3 coding sequence is TGCGCCAGCAGCGTGGACAGGGGAACTGAAGCTTTCTTT. Translating gives CASSVDRGTEAFF.

The V call is TRBV24-1, the J call TRBJ1-2, with 11 bases fitting TRBD1. Trimming at V came to 3 bases and at J to 4 bases, leaving 6 bases not matched to a gene. Germline V lookup: CDR1 KGHDR, CDR2 SFDVKD. The CDR3 has 16 amino acids. In DNA form, the CDR3 reads TGTGCCACCAGTGATCCCCGGACAGGGGGCATCTATGGCTACACCTTC. It is translated as CATSDPRTGGIYGYTF.

The table lists this clone with a few counts. As DNA, the CDR3 is TGCGCCAGCAGCCCTCAGGGGGCTGGAAACACCATATATTTT. Translated: CASSPQGAGNTIYF. The chain is built from TRBV5-1 and TRBJ1-3; 7 bases match TRBD1. The CDR3 totals 14 residues. The germline gives CDR1 SGHRS, CDR2 YFSETQ. V dropped 4 bases and J dropped 2; count of bases not matched to a gene: 3.

V gene TRBV13 combines with J gene TRBJ1-1; D unclear. Between the trimmed V and J ends, which lost 6 bases and 0 bases, there was a span of 17 bases. The CDR3 is 16 amino acids. Germline-derived CDR1 and CDR2 are PRHDT and FYEKMQ (reference sequence). The chain's CDR3 is CASRERDPIMNTEAFF. CDR3 DNA sequence: TGTGCCAGCAGGGAGAGGGATCCCATTATGAACACTGAAGCTTTCTTT.